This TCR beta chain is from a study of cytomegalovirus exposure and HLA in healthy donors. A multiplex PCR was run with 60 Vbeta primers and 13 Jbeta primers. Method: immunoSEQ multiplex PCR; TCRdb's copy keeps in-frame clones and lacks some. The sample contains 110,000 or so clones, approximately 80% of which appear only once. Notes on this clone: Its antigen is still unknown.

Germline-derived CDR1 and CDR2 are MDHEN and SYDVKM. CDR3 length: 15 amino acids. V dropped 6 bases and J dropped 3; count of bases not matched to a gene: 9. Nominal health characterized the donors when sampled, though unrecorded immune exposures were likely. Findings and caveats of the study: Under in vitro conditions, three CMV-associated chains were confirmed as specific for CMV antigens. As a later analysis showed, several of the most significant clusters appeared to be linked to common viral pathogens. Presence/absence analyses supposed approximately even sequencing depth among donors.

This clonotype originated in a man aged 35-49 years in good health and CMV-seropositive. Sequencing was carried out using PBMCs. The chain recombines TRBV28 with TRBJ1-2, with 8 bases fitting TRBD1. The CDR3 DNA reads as TGTGCCAGCAGATTCGGCAGGGGGCCGGACTATGGCTACACCTTC. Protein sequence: CASRFGRGPDYGYTF.